This TCR beta chain was observed in a study of T cells in Graves' hyperthyroidism and ophthalmopathy. The table lists this clonotype with a few counts. It was RNA transcripts that yielded the amplified TCR beta CDR3 regions. Carried out on the TCR CDR3, a first-round RT-PCR used the HTBI primer set. One entry per CDR3 protein, called by TCRdb with MiXCR from the multiplex PCR reads. Among around 340,000 distinct CDR3 sequences listed, 17% were seen once. Trimming took off 0 bases at V and 4 bases at J, with 16 bases between the two ends. CDR1 and CDR2 (germline): MGHRA, YSYEKL. This CDR3 spans 17 amino acids.

The TCR originated in a woman between 25 and 40 years old with Graves' hyperthyroidism that later progressed to Graves' ophthalmopathy. Sample: blood. The chain carries TRBV4-1 and TRBJ1-5; the D gene is possibly TRBD1 (6 bases). The CDR3 sequence: CASSQDRQARHNQPQHF. The CDR3 DNA reads as TGCGCCAGCAGCCAAGATCGACAGGCTCGACATAATCAGCCCCAGCATTTT.